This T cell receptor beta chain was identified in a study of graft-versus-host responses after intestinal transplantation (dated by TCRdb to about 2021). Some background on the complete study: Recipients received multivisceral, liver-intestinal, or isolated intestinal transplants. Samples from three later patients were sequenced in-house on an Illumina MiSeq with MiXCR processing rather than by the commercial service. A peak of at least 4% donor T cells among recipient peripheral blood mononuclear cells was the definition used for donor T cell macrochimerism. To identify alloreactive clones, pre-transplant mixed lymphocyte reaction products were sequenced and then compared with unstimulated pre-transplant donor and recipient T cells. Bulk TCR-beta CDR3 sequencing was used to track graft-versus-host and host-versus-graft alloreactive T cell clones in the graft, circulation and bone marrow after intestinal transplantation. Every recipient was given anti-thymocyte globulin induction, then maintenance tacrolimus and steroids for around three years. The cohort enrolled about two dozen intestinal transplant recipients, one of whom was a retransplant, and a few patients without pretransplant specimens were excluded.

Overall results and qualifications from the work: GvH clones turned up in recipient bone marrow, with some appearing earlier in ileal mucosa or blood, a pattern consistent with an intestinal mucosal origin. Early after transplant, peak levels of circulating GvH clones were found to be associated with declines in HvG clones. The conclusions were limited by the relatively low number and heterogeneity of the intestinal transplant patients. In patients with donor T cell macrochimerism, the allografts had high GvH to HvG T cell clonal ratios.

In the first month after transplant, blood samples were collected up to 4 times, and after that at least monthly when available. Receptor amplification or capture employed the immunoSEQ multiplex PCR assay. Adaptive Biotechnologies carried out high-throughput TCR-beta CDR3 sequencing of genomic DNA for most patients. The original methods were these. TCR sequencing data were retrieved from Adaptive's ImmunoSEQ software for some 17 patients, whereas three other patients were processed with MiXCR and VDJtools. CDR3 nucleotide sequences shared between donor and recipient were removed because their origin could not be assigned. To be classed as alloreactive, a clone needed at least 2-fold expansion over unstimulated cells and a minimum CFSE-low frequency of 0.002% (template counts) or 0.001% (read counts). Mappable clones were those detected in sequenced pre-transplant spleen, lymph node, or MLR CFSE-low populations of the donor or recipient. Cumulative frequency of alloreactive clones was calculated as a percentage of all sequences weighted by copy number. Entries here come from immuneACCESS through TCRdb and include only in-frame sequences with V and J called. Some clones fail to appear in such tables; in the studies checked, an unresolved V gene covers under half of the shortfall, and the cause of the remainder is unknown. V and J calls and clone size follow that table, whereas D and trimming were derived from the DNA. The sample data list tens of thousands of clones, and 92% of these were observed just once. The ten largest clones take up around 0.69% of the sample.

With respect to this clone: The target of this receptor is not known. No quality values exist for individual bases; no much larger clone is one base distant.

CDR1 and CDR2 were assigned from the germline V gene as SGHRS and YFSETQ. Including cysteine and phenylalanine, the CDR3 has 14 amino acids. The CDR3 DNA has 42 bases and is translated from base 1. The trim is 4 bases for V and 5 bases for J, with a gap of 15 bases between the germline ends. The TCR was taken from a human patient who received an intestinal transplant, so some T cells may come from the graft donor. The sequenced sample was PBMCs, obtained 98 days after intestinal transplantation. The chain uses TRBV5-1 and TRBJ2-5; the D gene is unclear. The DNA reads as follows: TGCGCCAGCAGCGCTGGGCACTTATTGGAGACCCAGTACTTC. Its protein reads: CASSAGHLLETQYF.